The rows below give T cell receptor beta chains drawn from one sample of a study of cytomegalovirus exposure and HLA in healthy donors. The table came from immunoSEQ multiplex PCR; TCRdb's copy has only in-frame clones and leaves some out. The data include 50,000 or so clones; the top ten clones carry 20% to 30%. Sequencing input: PBMCs. These receptors came from a man aged 40-49 years in good health and CMV-seropositive. CDR3s include the opening cysteine and the closing phenylalanine or tryptophan. D genes are given only for firm matches.

j_call: TRBJ2-3
v_call: TRBV9
d_call: .
cdr3_nt: TGTGCCAGCAGTAGGGGGAGCTTCGGCACAGATACGCAGTATTTT
cdr3_aa: CASSRGSFGTDTQYF

j_call: TRBJ1-2
v_call: TRBV2
d_call: .
cdr3_nt: TGTGCCAGCAGCCAAGAGGCAGTTTCTTACTATGGCTACACCTTC
cdr3_aa: CASSQEAVSYYGYTF

j_call: TRBJ2-3
v_call: TRBV5-1
d_call: TRBD2
cdr3_nt: TGCGCCAGCAGTCCCTCGCGGGGGGGGACAGATACGCAGTATTTT
cdr3_aa: CASSPSRGGTDTQYF

j_call: TRBJ2-1
v_call: TRBV4-1
d_call: TRBD2
cdr3_nt: TGCGCCAGCAGCCAAGAAAGGCTAGCGGGCATTAATGAGCAGTTCTTC
cdr3_aa: CASSQERLAGINEQFF

j_call: TRBJ2-1
v_call: TRBV6-1
d_call: .
cdr3_nt: TGTGCCAGCAGTGAATGGGGGCAGGCCACCTACAATGAGCAGTTCTTC
cdr3_aa: CASSEWGQATYNEQFF

j_call: TRBJ2-2
v_call: TRBV5-1
d_call: .
cdr3_nt: TGCGCCAGCAGCGAAAGGGACTCCGGGGAGCTGTTTTTT
cdr3_aa: CASSERDSGELFF

j_call: TRBJ2-3
v_call: TRBV7-9
d_call: TRBD2
cdr3_nt: TGTGCCAGCAGCTTTAGCGGGAGAACAGATACGCAGTATTTT
cdr3_aa: CASSFSGRTDTQYF

j_call: TRBJ2-4
v_call: TRBV29-1
d_call: TRBD1
cdr3_nt: TGCAGCGCCACAGGGGACCAAAACATTCAGTACTTC
cdr3_aa: CSATGDQNIQYF

j_call: TRBJ2-3
v_call: TRBV7-2
d_call: TRBD2
cdr3_nt: TGTGCCTCAACCCGGGGGCGGGGGGGTACGCAGTATTTT
cdr3_aa: CASTRGRGGTQYF

j_call: TRBJ1-5
v_call: TRBV6-1
d_call: TRBD1
cdr3_nt: TGTGCCAGCAGTATACAGGGGGGCAATCAGCCCCAGCATTTT
cdr3_aa: CASSIQGGNQPQHF

j_call: TRBJ2-1
v_call: TRBV4-2
d_call: .
cdr3_nt: TGTGCCAGCAGCCAGTTTGAAGTCCCAGGGAATGAGCAGTTCTTC
cdr3_aa: CASSQFEVPGNEQFF

j_call: TRBJ1-1
v_call: TRBV9
d_call: .
cdr3_nt: TGTGCCAGCAGCGTCAGCGGGACACATGAGGCTTTCTTT
cdr3_aa: CASSVSGTHEAFF

j_call: TRBJ2-5
v_call: TRBV29-1
d_call: TRBD1
cdr3_nt: TGCAGCGTACGGACAGGGGTCGAAGAGACCCAGTACTTC
cdr3_aa: CSVRTGVEETQYF

j_call: TRBJ2-7
v_call: TRBV6-1
d_call: .
cdr3_nt: TGTGCCAGTGGGGGGTGGGCGAACCTGCGGTACGAGCAGTACTTC
cdr3_aa: CASGGWANLRYEQYF

j_call: TRBJ2-7
v_call: TRBV6-6
d_call: .
cdr3_nt: TGTGCCAGCAGGGCTATGGGACAACAACCGCAGTACTTC
cdr3_aa: CASRAMGQQPQYF

j_call: TRBJ2-7
v_call: TRBV27
d_call: .
cdr3_nt: TGTGCCAGCAGTTTACAGGGGGGAACCGACGAGCAGTACTTC
cdr3_aa: CASSLQGGTDEQYF

j_call: TRBJ2-2
v_call: TRBV14
d_call: .
cdr3_nt: TGTGCCAGCAGCCATCGGGTCGGCACCGGGGAGCTGTTTTTT
cdr3_aa: CASSHRVGTGELFF

j_call: TRBJ2-7
v_call: TRBV10-3
d_call: .
cdr3_nt: TGTGCCATCAGTGAGTCGACGGAGGGTGGGGGTAACGACGAGCAGTACTTC
cdr3_aa: CAISESTEGGGNDEQYF

j_call: TRBJ1-2
v_call: TRBV30
d_call: .
cdr3_nt: TGTGCCTGGAGTCCCCCTCGGGATCATGGCTACACCTTC
cdr3_aa: CAWSPPRDHGYTF

j_call: TRBJ2-7
v_call: TRBV4-1
d_call: TRBD2
cdr3_nt: TGCGCCAGCAGCCAAGATGGGGAGGGCTCCCATCTTGGGTACTTC
cdr3_aa: CASSQDGEGSHLGYF

j_call: TRBJ2-7
v_call: TRBV5-1
d_call: TRBD1
cdr3_nt: TGCGCCAGCAGCTTGGAGGGGGCGGGCGAGCAGTACTTC
cdr3_aa: CASSLEGAGEQYF

j_call: TRBJ1-5
v_call: TRBV7-8
d_call: TRBD1
cdr3_nt: TGTGCCAGCAGCTTGGGACAGAGCGCTCAGCCCCAGCATTTT
cdr3_aa: CASSLGQSAQPQHF

j_call: TRBJ2-1
v_call: TRBV28
d_call: TRBD2
cdr3_nt: TGTGCCAGCAGTTTAACTGGACTAGCGGGGATCAATGAGCAGTTCTTC
cdr3_aa: CASSLTGLAGINEQFF

j_call: TRBJ2-5
v_call: TRBV2
d_call: TRBD2
cdr3_nt: TGTGCCAGTTTAGCGGGCGGCGGCCAAGAGACCCAGTACTTC
cdr3_aa: CASLAGGGQETQYF

j_call: TRBJ1-1
v_call: TRBV4-2
d_call: .
cdr3_nt: TGTGCCAGCAGCGAAATGCCGGAGGGCACTGAAGCTTTCTTT
cdr3_aa: CASSEMPEGTEAFF

j_call: TRBJ1-5
v_call: TRBV2
d_call: .
cdr3_nt: TGTGCCAGCAGTGAAAGCGTGGGTTTGGAGCAGCCCCAGCATTTT
cdr3_aa: CASSESVGLEQPQHF

j_call: TRBJ1-2
v_call: TRBV28
d_call: .
cdr3_nt: TGTGCCAGCAGCCATCTGTTCACAGGGTACTATGGCTACACCTTC
cdr3_aa: CASSHLFTGYYGYTF

j_call: TRBJ2-4
v_call: TRBV19
d_call: .
cdr3_nt: TGTGCCAGTGGGGGGTTGGCGGTCAACATTCAGTACTTC
cdr3_aa: CASGGLAVNIQYF

j_call: TRBJ2-2
v_call: TRBV18
d_call: .
cdr3_nt: TGTGCCAGCTCACACGACAGGTTAGACAACACCGGGGAGCTGTTTTTT
cdr3_aa: CASSHDRLDNTGELFF

j_call: TRBJ1-1
v_call: TRBV6-5
d_call: TRBD1
cdr3_nt: TGTGCCAGCAGCACAGGGGGCTTGAACACTGAAGCTTTCTTT
cdr3_aa: CASSTGGLNTEAFF

j_call: TRBJ2-7
v_call: TRBV5-1
d_call: TRBD1
cdr3_nt: TGCGCCAGCAGCTTGGCCGGGCAGGGGGCGTGGGAGCAGTACTTC
cdr3_aa: CASSLAGQGAWEQYF

j_call: TRBJ2-3
v_call: TRBV7-3
d_call: .
cdr3_nt: TGTGCCAGCAGCGTAAAAGAGGGGTATTTT
cdr3_aa: CASSVKEGYF

j_call: TRBJ2-5
v_call: TRBV4-3
d_call: TRBD2
cdr3_nt: TGCGCCAGCAGCCCCCGACTAGCGGGGGGGCTCCAAGAGACCCAGTACTTC
cdr3_aa: CASSPRLAGGLQETQYF

j_call: TRBJ2-5
v_call: TRBV27
d_call: TRBD1
cdr3_nt: TGTGCCAGCAGTCCTGGACAGGGCCAGACCCAGTACTTC
cdr3_aa: CASSPGQGQTQYF

j_call: TRBJ2-7
v_call: TRBV18
d_call: TRBD1
cdr3_nt: TGTGCCAGCTCACCGATGGACAGGCAGTCCTACGAGCAGTACTTC
cdr3_aa: CASSPMDRQSYEQYF

j_call: TRBJ2-2
v_call: TRBV28
d_call: .
cdr3_nt: TGTGCCAGCGGGGGCGGGAGCCTCCCGGGTACCGGGGAGCTGTTTTTT
cdr3_aa: CASGGGSLPGTGELFF

j_call: TRBJ1-2
v_call: TRBV18
d_call: TRBD1
cdr3_nt: TGTGCCAGCTCACCGACCGGGACAGGGTGGGATGGCTACACCTTC
cdr3_aa: CASSPTGTGWDGYTF

j_call: TRBJ2-7
v_call: TRBV5-6
d_call: .
cdr3_nt: TGTGCCAGCAGCTACCCGTCGCGACAAAACTACGAGCAGTACTTC
cdr3_aa: CASSYPSRQNYEQYF

j_call: TRBJ2-1
v_call: TRBV6-6
d_call: TRBD2
cdr3_nt: TGTGCCAGCAAGGTCAGGAGCGGGAGCTACAATGAGCAGTTCTTC
cdr3_aa: CASKVRSGSYNEQFF

j_call: TRBJ2-1
v_call: TRBV6-5
d_call: TRBD1
cdr3_nt: TGTGCCAGCAGTTACTTTGGCAGGGGGCGCAACAATGAGCAGTTCTTC
cdr3_aa: CASSYFGRGRNNEQFF

j_call: TRBJ1-2
v_call: TRBV7-9
d_call: .
cdr3_nt: TGTGCCAGCAGCGACCGGGACATACCTAACTATGGCTACACCTTC
cdr3_aa: CASSDRDIPNYGYTF

j_call: TRBJ1-1
v_call: TRBV29-1
d_call: .
cdr3_nt: TGCAGCGTTGAAGTACGCACGGGGGGAACTGAAGCTTTCTTT
cdr3_aa: CSVEVRTGGTEAFF

j_call: TRBJ2-7
v_call: TRBV18
d_call: .
cdr3_nt: TGTGCCAGCTCATCAGGAGGTATACAGGGAACCTACGAGCAGTACTTC
cdr3_aa: CASSSGGIQGTYEQYF

j_call: TRBJ2-5
v_call: TRBV6-5
d_call: TRBD2
cdr3_nt: TGTGCCAGCACGGGGGGGGAGAGATGGAAAGAGACCCAGTACTTC
cdr3_aa: CASTGGERWKETQYF

j_call: TRBJ2-7
v_call: TRBV5-6
d_call: .
cdr3_nt: TGTGCCAGCAGCTTGGGGTTTTCGAGGGAGCAGTACTTC
cdr3_aa: CASSLGFSREQYF

j_call: TRBJ1-6
v_call: TRBV7-8
d_call: .
cdr3_nt: TGTGCCAGCAGCCTTCGGACGCAGGGCCAGGGTCCCCTCCACTTT
cdr3_aa: CASSLRTQGQGPLHF

j_call: TRBJ1-1
v_call: TRBV5-1
d_call: .
cdr3_nt: TGCGCCAGCAGCTTGGATCAAAGGGCGGGGAACACTGAAGCTTTCTTT
cdr3_aa: CASSLDQRAGNTEAFF

j_call: TRBJ2-3
v_call: TRBV9
d_call: .
cdr3_nt: TGTGCCAGCAAGTCGGTGGATACGCAGTATTTT
cdr3_aa: CASKSVDTQYF

j_call: TRBJ1-5
v_call: TRBV6-5
d_call: .
cdr3_nt: TGTGCCAGCAGTTACGACAGATATCAGCCCCAGCATTTT
cdr3_aa: CASSYDRYQPQHF

j_call: TRBJ1-1
v_call: TRBV7-3
d_call: TRBD1
cdr3_nt: TGTGCCAGCAGCTTAATGGACAGGCTGAACACTGAAGCTTTCTTT
cdr3_aa: CASSLMDRLNTEAFF

j_call: TRBJ1-1
v_call: TRBV2
d_call: .
cdr3_nt: TGTGCCAGCACTCTGACTCGGACTGAAGCTTTCTTT
cdr3_aa: CASTLTRTEAFF

j_call: TRBJ1-6
v_call: TRBV14
d_call: .
cdr3_nt: TGTGCCAGCAGCCAACACGGGGTAGCTAATTCACCCCTCCACTTT
cdr3_aa: CASSQHGVANSPLHF

j_call: TRBJ1-4
v_call: TRBV19
d_call: .
cdr3_nt: TGTGCCAGTAGCCGAGACCGGTTGCGGAAACTGTTTTTT
cdr3_aa: CASSRDRLRKLFF

j_call: TRBJ1-1
v_call: TRBV7-8
d_call: .
cdr3_nt: TGTGCCAGCAGCCGGCGGCGGAACACTGAAGCTTTCTTT
cdr3_aa: CASSRRRNTEAFF

j_call: TRBJ2-5
v_call: TRBV7-2
d_call: .
cdr3_nt: TGTGCCAGCAGCTTAGTGGGGGGGCCCGCGGAGACCCAGTACTTC
cdr3_aa: CASSLVGGPAETQYF